This T cell receptor (beta chain) was sequenced in a study of cytomegalovirus exposure and HLA in healthy donors. Study in general: Some 200 million T cells yielded 90 million to 130 million unique TCR beta sequences, as an earlier analysis found.

General observations from the study: Later analysis indicated greater clonal expansion among HLA-associated TCR beta chains than among equally common other chains.

Use of 60 Vbeta and 13 Jbeta primers characterized the PCR. Some clones are missing from TCRdb's copy, which holds only in-frame ones; the method was immunoSEQ multiplex PCR. The sample contains about 150,000 clones, approximately 78% of which appear only once. The CDR3 consists of 14 residues. Germline CDR1 reads MNHEY; CDR2 reads SVGAGI. V was shortened by 2 bases and J by 7 bases, with 14 bases between the two germline ends. To note about this clone: Its antigen is undetermined.

This chain links TRBV6-5 with TRBJ1-2; the D is unclear. Sequencing was performed on PBMCs. The source is a woman aged 45-65 years in good health and CMV-seropositive. CDR3 nucleotides: TGTGCCAGCAGTTACGTGCCGGGAGGCGGTGGCTACACCTTC. It codes for CASSYVPGGGGYTF.